These 14 T cell receptor beta chains share one sample of origin, sequenced in a study of glioma-infiltrating T cells after dendritic cell vaccination. TCRdb's copy holds only in-frame clones and misses some; the assay was immunoSEQ multiplex PCR. The sample consists of about 73,000 clones, roughly 87% of them appearing once. The source material was blood, sampled before dendritic cell vaccination. These receptors were collected from a human donor with glioblastoma.

The chain joins TRBV5-4 to TRBJ1-1, with D maybe TRBD1 (5 bases). V was clipped by 4 bases and J by 1 base, with 14 bases between them. The length of the CDR3 is 15 residues. Germline V gives CDR1 SGHNT, CDR2 YYREEE (reference sequence). This CDR3 reads CASSLGTGRNTEAFF. The CDR3 coding sequence is TGTGCCAGCAGCCTCGGGACTGGGCGGAACACTGAAGCTTTCTTT.

The gene calls are TRBV28 and TRBJ2-7, with 7 nucleotides matching TRBD1. The germline V gene encodes CDR1 MDHEN and CDR2 SYDVKM. The CDR3 consists of 14 residues. V shed 5 bases, J shed 1 base, and the junction held 5 bases outside the gene matches. The CDR3 spells CASSTGTASYEQYV. The CDR3 nucleotides read TGTGCCAGCAGTACCGGGACAGCATCCTACGAGCAGTACGTC.

The chain combines TRBV5-1 with TRBJ2-5; tentative D call: TRBD1 (5 bases). This CDR3 is 14 amino acids long. Deletions cut 4 bases from V and 5 bases from J, with 15 bases between. Per germline, CDR1 SGHRS and CDR2 YFSETQ. The CDR3 DNA sequence: TGCGCCAGCAGCCCCGAGGACACACGGGAGACCCAGTACTTC. It translates to CASSPEDTRETQYF.

This chain links TRBV7-3 with TRBJ1-1; 8 nucleotides align to TRBD1. Germline V gene data show CDR1 as SGHTA and CDR2 as FQGTGA. J lost 0 bases, V lost 5 bases, and 11 bases had no gene match. The CDR3 has 17 amino acids. CDR3 residues: CASSTTQDRDMNTEAFF. In DNA, the CDR3 is TGTGCCAGCAGCACTACCCAGGACAGGGACATGAACACTGAAGCTTTCTTT.

The CDR3 loop is CASSGWTGDSYGYTF. CDR3 nucleotides: TGTGCCAGCAGTGGTTGGACAGGGGATAGCTATGGCTACACCTTC. V usage is TRBV6-1 and J usage is TRBJ1-2; 9 nucleotides align to TRBD1. This CDR3 comprises 15 residues. Germline V gene data show CDR1 as MNHNS and CDR2 as SASEGT. Trimming removed 4 bases from V and 4 bases from J; junction bases left unmatched: 7.

The V and J genes are TRBV4-1 and TRBJ1-6; D gene unclear. V lost 2 bases, J lost 3 bases, and 8 bases lay in between. This CDR3 is 15 amino acids long. Germline V gene lookup returns CDR1 MGHRA and CDR2 YSYEKL. The CDR3 coding sequence is TGCGCCAGCAGCCAACTCTACAGCTATAATTCACCCCTCCACTTT. Its translation is CASSQLYSYNSPLHF.

The chain has TRBV29-1 and TRBJ2-2; TRBD2 matches at 7 bases. CDR3 size: 16 residues. Trimming took 2 bases from V and 6 from J; bases not matched to a gene: 12. The germline V gene encodes CDR1 SQVTM and CDR2 ANQGSEA. CDR3 loop: CSVESPSGEEAGELFF. DNA of the CDR3: TGCAGCGTTGAATCCCCTAGCGGAGAAGAAGCCGGGGAGCTGTTTTTT.

This clone has only a few counts. The rearrangement uses TRBV2 and TRBJ1-2; 9 bases align to TRBD1. The trim removed 6 bases at V and 5 bases at J, leaving 4 bases unmatched. Germline V gives CDR1 SNHLY, CDR2 FYNNEI. This CDR3 contains 13 residues. In DNA form, the CDR3 reads TGTGCCAGCAGCCACAGGGGGCCATATGGCTACACCTTC. This codes for CASSHRGPYGYTF. Full variable domain (outside the CDR3, taken from reference TRBV2 and TRBJ1-2): EPEVTQTPSHQVTQMGQEVILRCVPISNHLYFYWYRQILGQKVEFLVSFYNNEISEKSEIFDDQFSVERPDGSNFTLKIRSTKLEDSAMYFCASSHRGPYGYTFGSGTRLTVV.

The chain couples TRBV5-6 to TRBJ1-2; 8 nucleotides align to TRBD1. Germline CDR1 is SGHDT and CDR2 is YYEEEE. The V and J ends lost 0 bases and 6 bases, in that order; junction bases with no gene match: 10. The CDR3 is made up of 16 amino acids. The DNA of the CDR3 is TGTGCCAGCAGCTTGGAGGAATTGGGACAGGTGAATGGCTACACCTTC. Translation gives CASSLEELGQVNGYTF.

The genes are TRBV30 and TRBJ1-4; tentative D call: TRBD1 (6 bases). The germline gives CDR1 GTSNPN, CDR2 SVGIG (reference sequence). The V gene lost 3 bases and the J gene lost 8 bases, with 16 bases spanning the gap. The CDR3 loop spans 14 amino acids. CDR3 protein: CAWRKKQGKEKLFF. For the CDR3, the DNA is TGTGCCTGGAGGAAAAAACAGGGAAAGGAAAAACTGTTTTTT.

The chain recombines TRBV5-1 with TRBJ1-1; TRBD1 might be the D (6 bases). This CDR3 is 15 amino acids long. Germline loops: CDR1 SGHRS, CDR2 YFSETQ. V dropped 4 bases and J dropped 1 base, with 14 bases sitting between them. CDR3 sequence: CASSPVTTGNTEAFF. DNA of the CDR3: TGCGCCAGCAGCCCCGTTACGACAGGGAACACTGAAGCTTTCTTT.

The chain couples TRBV4-1 to TRBJ2-1, with D perhaps TRBD1 (6 bases). The V and J ends lost 0 bases and 7 bases respectively, with 13 bases between them. CDR3 length: 15 residues. CDR1 MGHRA and CDR2 YSYEKL come from the germline V gene. In DNA, the CDR3 is TGCGCCAGCAGCCAAGATAATACAGGGAGAAATGAGCAGTTCTTC. Translation: CASSQDNTGRNEQFF.

V usage is TRBV4-1 and J usage is TRBJ2-7; 8 nucleotides agree with TRBD1. Looked up from germline, CDR1 is MGHRA and CDR2 is YSYEKL. This CDR3 spans 17 amino acids. Trimming removed 4 bases from V and 5 bases from J; junction bases left unmatched: 16. This chain's CDR3 is CASSLLPGQGAPDEQYF. DNA of the CDR3: TGCGCCAGCAGCCTCCTCCCTGGACAGGGCGCCCCGGACGAGCAGTACTTC.

This chain links TRBV2 with TRBJ2-1, with 13 bases matching TRBD2. This CDR3 contains 15 residues. V lost 8 bases to trimming and J lost 9 bases; unmatched junction nucleotides: 10. CDR1 is SNHLY, CDR2 FYNNEI, per germline. In DNA form, the CDR3 reads TGTGCCAGCCATACCGGACTAGCGGGGGCCGGTGAGCAGTTCTTC. Amino acid sequence: CASHTGLAGAGEQFF.